The rows below give T cell receptor beta chains drawn from one sample of a study of T-cell memory formation after mild COVID-19. TCRdb analysed the 5' RACE reads with MiXCR anew, one entry per CDR3 protein. The sample has 290,000 or so distinct CDR3 sequences, around 19% seen once. Sequencing was carried out using PBMCs or a T cell subset sorted from them (not recorded which). The receptors were sampled from a man younger than 35 who had mild COVID-19 (a few samples of this study predate the infection). Cell type and time point are not known. The CDR3 runs from the conserved cysteine through the conserved F or W. D genes are given only for firm matches. The size field is filled for only some rows; it gives once, few, many or a size class.

V,J,size,D,DNA,CDR3
TRBV15,TRBJ2-7,.,.,TGTGCCACCAGCAGAGACGCGCGACCGGGGGACTTC,CATSRDARPGDF
TRBV5-1,TRBJ2-7,.,TRBD1,TGCGCCAGCAGCGCCCGACAGGGGGAGGCCTACGAGCAGTACTTC,CASSARQGEAYEQYF
TRBV14,TRBJ2-1,few,.,TGTGCCAGCAGCCAAGGGTGGAGGGCCCGCTACAATGAGCAGTTCTTC,CASSQGWRARYNEQFF
TRBV7-6,TRBJ1-4,few,TRBD1,TGTGCCAGCAGCCGTCGGGACAGTAATAGGGAAAAACTGTTTTTT,CASSRRDSNREKLFF
TRBV7-2,TRBJ2-7,few,.,TGTGCCAGCAGCTCTCCAGGCCTATCCTACGAGCAGTACTTC,CASSSPGLSYEQYF
TRBV7-2,TRBJ2-3,many,.,TGTGCCAGCAGCTTAGGCCCCGGGGGCACAGATACGCAGTATTTT,CASSLGPGGTDTQYF
TRBV15,TRBJ1-5,.,.,TGTGCCACCAGCAGCGACAATCAGCCCCAGCATTTT,CATSSDNQPQHF
TRBV27,TRBJ1-1,few,.,TGTGCCAGCAGTTTGACCCCGACAGACACTGAAGCTTTCTTT,CASSLTPTDTEAFF
TRBV7-9,TRBJ2-7,.,.,TGTGCCAGCAGCTTCGGGATTAGCTACGAGCAGTACTTC,CASSFGISYEQYF
TRBV7-9,TRBJ2-7,few,TRBD1,TGTGCCAGCAGCACAGGGGGCGACGAGCAGTACTTC,CASSTGGDEQYF
TRBV4-1,TRBJ2-7,few,TRBD2,TGCGCCAGCAGCCAGGCTCCCTCCAGCGGGGGTTACGAGCAGTACTTC,CASSQAPSSGGYEQYF
TRBV20-1,TRBJ1-2,few,.,TGCAGTGCTAGAGACGGAGTGGGGGGCTACACCTTC,CSARDGVGGYTF
TRBV9,TRBJ2-2,.,.,TGTGCCAGCAGCGTATCCGGGACGAACACCGGGGAGCTGTTTTTT,CASSVSGTNTGELFF
TRBV7-9,TRBJ1-4,.,.,TGTGCCAGCAGCTCCCTCGGTGAAAAACTGTTTTTT,CASSSLGEKLFF
TRBV11-2,TRBJ2-6,.,TRBD2,TGTGCCAGCAGCACCATAGCGGGGGCCCTAGATACTGGGGCCAACGTCCTGACTTTC,CASSTIAGALDTGANVLTF
TRBV24-1,TRBJ2-5,.,.,TGTGCCACCAGTGACCGCAGAGGGGGGGAAGAGACCCAGTACTTC,CATSDRRGGEETQYF
TRBV6-2/TRBV6-3,TRBJ2-2,few,.,TGTGCCAGCAGTTACTCCAAGGGGGTCGGGGAGCTGTTTTTT,CASSYSKGVGELFF
TRBV5-1,TRBJ2-6,.,.,TGCGCCAGCAGCTTTATCGGGGCCAACGTCCTGACTTTC,CASSFIGANVLTF
TRBV28,TRBJ1-2,.,.,TGTGCCAGCAGTCCCCTTTGGACCCAGGGCTACACCTTC,CASSPLWTQGYTF
TRBV5-1,TRBJ1-2,.,.,TGCGCCAGCAGCTTGGCCGGGGTTAGCTATGGCTACACCTTC,CASSLAGVSYGYTF
TRBV14,TRBJ1-6,.,TRBD1,TGTGCCAGCAGCATCCGGGACAGCGGCTCCTATAATTCACCCCTCCACTTT,CASSIRDSGSYNSPLHF
TRBV7-2,TRBJ1-2,few,.,TGTGCCAGCAGCTTAGATCGGGGCAGCCACTATGGCTACACCTTC,CASSLDRGSHYGYTF
TRBV2,TRBJ1-2,.,.,TGTGCCAGCGGGCAGACAGTTTATGGCTACACCTTC,CASGQTVYGYTF
TRBV29-1,TRBJ1-1,.,.,TGCAGCGCCGGACAGTCGGTCTTGGACACTGAAGCTTTCTTT,CSAGQSVLDTEAFF
TRBV3-1,TRBJ1-2,few,TRBD1,TGTGCCAGCAGCCAAGAGGGACAGGGAAAAAATGGCTACACCTTC,CASSQEGQGKNGYTF
TRBV7-9,TRBJ2-1,.,.,TGTGCCAGCAGCCGCGAGGACAATGCCTACAATGAGCAGTTCTTC,CASSREDNAYNEQFF
TRBV20-1,TRBJ2-7,few,.,TGCAGTGCTAGCTACGCGACCTACGAGCAGTACTTC,CSASYATYEQYF
TRBV12-3/TRBV12-4,TRBJ2-5,.,.,TGTGCCAGCAGCAGGGACGCCAAAGAGACCCAGTACTTC,CASSRDAKETQYF
TRBV3-1,TRBJ2-7,.,.,TGTGCCAGCAGCCCCTACAGGGTAGGGTCCTACGAGCAGTACTTC,CASSPYRVGSYEQYF
TRBV5-1,TRBJ1-2,.,.,TGCGCCAGAGAATCGGGACATCACAACTATGGCTACACCTTC,CARESGHHNYGYTF
TRBV10-3,TRBJ2-1,few,.,TGTGCCATCACCGACAGTTACAATGAGCAGTTCTTC,CAITDSYNEQFF
TRBV7-2,TRBJ2-5,.,.,TGTGCCAGCAGCTTGGGGAAGCAAGAGACCCAGTACTTC,CASSLGKQETQYF
TRBV4-2,TRBJ1-1,few,.,TGTGCCAGCAGCCAAGACAGTCTGAACACTGAAGCTTTCTTT,CASSQDSLNTEAFF
TRBV7-3,TRBJ2-3,few,.,TGTGCCAGCTCACAGGATACCACAGATACGCAGTATTTT,CASSQDTTDTQYF
TRBV5-1,TRBJ2-7,few,.,TGCGCCAGCAGCTTGGAAGTGACAGCCTCCTACGAGCAGTACTTC,CASSLEVTASYEQYF
TRBV20-1,TRBJ2-7,.,.,TGCAGTGCTCCTAGAGGGCGGGGCGGCTACGAGCAGTACTTC,CSAPRGRGGYEQYF
TRBV6-2/TRBV6-3,TRBJ1-1,.,TRBD1,TGTGCCAGCATCAGCCGCCAGGACAGGGGGTTTGAAGCTTTCTTT,CASISRQDRGFEAFF
TRBV2,TRBJ2-7,.,TRBD1,TGTGCCAGCAGTGAAAGCGGACAGGGGATCCACGAGCAGTACTTC,CASSESGQGIHEQYF
TRBV4-1,TRBJ2-2,.,.,TGCGCCAGCAGCCAAGTGACCGGGGAGCTGTTTTTT,CASSQVTGELFF
TRBV12-3/TRBV12-4,TRBJ2-7,few,.,TGTGCCAGCAGTTTTGATTCCACCTACGAGCAGTACTTC,CASSFDSTYEQYF